The clone carrying this T cell receptor beta chain was seen just once. The data belong to a study of immune evolution from preneoplasia to lung adenocarcinoma. The repertoire was sequenced with immunoSEQ multiplex PCR; TCRdb's copy has only in-frame clones and lacks some. The sample lists 4,400 or so clones, more than 75% occurring once. The ends were cut back, 6 bases at V and 3 bases at J, with 9 bases in the middle. Germline-derived CDR1 and CDR2 are MNHNY and SVGAGI (reference sequence). The CDR3 has 13 residues. The clonotype was recovered from a donor aged 70 or over with lung adenocarcinoma. The rearrangement joins TRBV6-6 to TRBJ1-5, with TRBD1 as a possible D gene (5 bases). Sample: FFPE minimally invasive lung adenocarcinoma tissue. The CDR3 spells CASSREYNQPQHF. CDR3 DNA sequence: TGTGCCAGCAGCAGGGAGTACAATCAGCCCCAGCATTTT.